The rows below give T cell receptor beta chains drawn from one sample of a study of T cells in Graves' hyperthyroidism and ophthalmopathy. Each CDR3 protein gets one entry after TCRdb re-called the multiplex PCR reads with MiXCR. The data show about 360,000 distinct CDR3 sequences, around 13% seen once. The sample taken for sequencing was blood. All receptors derive from a woman aged 18-29 years with Graves' hyperthyroidism. CDR3s include the opening cysteine and the closing phenylalanine or tryptophan. The D gene is left open where the match is weak. Clone size is not always given. Where it is, it says once, few, many or a class for expanded clones.

j_gene: TRBJ2-4; abundance: many; v_gene: TRBV7-9; d_gene: -; CDR3nt: TGTGCCAGCAGACCCTCGGGGCAGGGAAAAAACATTCAGTACTTC; CDR3aa: CASRPSGQGKNIQYF
j_gene: TRBJ1-6; abundance: many; v_gene: TRBV2; d_gene: TRBD1; CDR3nt: TGTGCCAGCAGGACGGACAGGGGTTCACCCCTCCACTTT; CDR3aa: CASRTDRGSPLHF
j_gene: TRBJ2-7; abundance: many; v_gene: TRBV27; d_gene: -; CDR3nt: TGTGCCAGCAGTTTAGGGTCGCTAGTAGGCAACGAGCAGTACTTC; CDR3aa: CASSLGSLVGNEQYF
j_gene: TRBJ2-3; abundance: -; v_gene: TRBV4-1; d_gene: -; CDR3nt: TGCGCCAGCAGCCAACAGAGCACAGATACGCAGTATTTT; CDR3aa: CASSQQSTDTQYF
j_gene: TRBJ2-5; abundance: few; v_gene: TRBV19; d_gene: -; CDR3nt: TGTGCCAGTAGTATAACTGGGTTCCAAGAGACCCAGTACTTC; CDR3aa: CASSITGFQETQYF
j_gene: TRBJ2-7; abundance: many; v_gene: TRBV19; d_gene: TRBD1; CDR3nt: TGTGCCAGTAGTATGGGGGACAGTAACTACGAGCAGTACTTC; CDR3aa: CASSMGDSNYEQYF
j_gene: TRBJ2-1; abundance: -; v_gene: TRBV20-1; d_gene: -; CDR3nt: TGCAGTGCTGACCAGTCCCTTGAAGGTGAGCAGTTCTTC; CDR3aa: CSADQSLEGEQFF
j_gene: TRBJ1-1; abundance: many; v_gene: TRBV28; d_gene: -; CDR3nt: TGTGCCAGCAGTTCCCTCAGGGGAGCTGAAGCTTTCTTT; CDR3aa: CASSSLRGAEAFF
j_gene: TRBJ2-7; abundance: many; v_gene: TRBV12-3/TRBV12-4; d_gene: TRBD1; CDR3nt: TGTGCCAGCAGCCTGGACAGGAGCAAGCAGTACTTC; CDR3aa: CASSLDRSKQYF
j_gene: TRBJ1-6; abundance: -; v_gene: TRBV18; d_gene: -; CDR3nt: TGTGCCAGCTCACCGGGGGAGTCCTCCTATAATTCACCCCTCCACTTT; CDR3aa: CASSPGESSYNSPLHF
j_gene: TRBJ2-5; abundance: many; v_gene: TRBV28; d_gene: -; CDR3nt: TGTGCCAGCAGTTTTGGGGAATTTGCGCTGAGTCCCGACAGGACCCAGTACTTC; CDR3aa: CASSFGEFALSPDRTQYF
j_gene: TRBJ1-1; abundance: many; v_gene: TRBV24-1; d_gene: -; CDR3nt: TGTGCCACCAGTGACAACAGGGTAAGTGGTGACACTGAAGCTTTCTTT; CDR3aa: CATSDNRVSGDTEAFF
j_gene: TRBJ1-5; abundance: many; v_gene: TRBV7-8; d_gene: -; CDR3nt: TGTGCCAGCAGCTTTCACAGACAGGCTAATCAGCCCCAGCATTTT; CDR3aa: CASSFHRQANQPQHF
j_gene: TRBJ1-6; abundance: -; v_gene: TRBV28; d_gene: -; CDR3nt: TGTGCCAGCAGTTTAAACGGCTATAATTCACCCCTCCACTTT; CDR3aa: CASSLNGYNSPLHF
j_gene: TRBJ2-2; abundance: many; v_gene: TRBV2; d_gene: -; CDR3nt: TGTGCCAGCAGTGTCCCACCCGGGGAGCTGTTTTTT; CDR3aa: CASSVPPGELFF
j_gene: TRBJ2-1; abundance: many; v_gene: TRBV5-1; d_gene: -; CDR3nt: TGCGCCAGCAGCAGGGGACGAGGGGCGATGAATGAGCAGTTCTTC; CDR3aa: CASSRGRGAMNEQFF
j_gene: TRBJ2-1; abundance: many; v_gene: TRBV20-1; d_gene: -; CDR3nt: TGCAGTGCTAGCCCATACAATGAGCAGTTCTTC; CDR3aa: CSASPYNEQFF
j_gene: TRBJ1-1; abundance: many; v_gene: TRBV15; d_gene: TRBD1; CDR3nt: TGTGCCACCAGCAGACCTGGGACAGCTTACACTGAAGCTTTCTTT; CDR3aa: CATSRPGTAYTEAFF
j_gene: TRBJ2-7; abundance: -; v_gene: TRBV19; d_gene: TRBD2; CDR3nt: TGTGCCAGTACCCTGACTAGCGGGGGGGCCCATTATTACGAGCAGTACTTC; CDR3aa: CASTLTSGGAHYYEQYF
j_gene: TRBJ2-1; abundance: few; v_gene: TRBV10-3; d_gene: -; CDR3nt: TGTGCCATCAGTGAGTCGGACTGGGATGAGCAGTTCTTC; CDR3aa: CAISESDWDEQFF
j_gene: TRBJ2-7; abundance: many; v_gene: TRBV11-1; d_gene: TRBD1; CDR3nt: TGTGCCAGCAGCTCGCCGGGACAGGGGACCGAGCAGTACTTC; CDR3aa: CASSSPGQGTEQYF
j_gene: TRBJ2-7; abundance: many; v_gene: TRBV20-1; d_gene: TRBD1; CDR3nt: TGCAGCGGAAACCGGGACAGGGAGAGGGGCGAGCAGTACTTC; CDR3aa: CSGNRDRERGEQYF
j_gene: TRBJ2-7; abundance: many; v_gene: TRBV18; d_gene: -; CDR3nt: TGTGCCAGCTCACCGCTCCCTTCTCGGGGAATCGGTGGGTCCTACGAGCAGTACTTC; CDR3aa: CASSPLPSRGIGGSYEQYF
j_gene: TRBJ2-5; abundance: many; v_gene: TRBV27; d_gene: -; CDR3nt: TGTGCCAGCAGGAGTATGGGAGAGACCCAGTACTTC; CDR3aa: CASRSMGETQYF
j_gene: TRBJ1-1; abundance: many; v_gene: TRBV2; d_gene: TRBD1; CDR3nt: TGTGCCAGCATTAGGGACAGGCTTCCCGAAGCTTTCTTT; CDR3aa: CASIRDRLPEAFF
j_gene: TRBJ2-7; abundance: many; v_gene: TRBV5-1; d_gene: -; CDR3nt: TGCGCCAGCAGCTTGGCCCAGGGTGGGAGCGAGCAGTACTTC; CDR3aa: CASSLAQGGSEQYF
j_gene: TRBJ2-2; abundance: -; v_gene: TRBV9; d_gene: -; CDR3nt: TGTGCCAGCAGCCCACATTCAGGGGACGCCGGGGAGCTGTTTTTT; CDR3aa: CASSPHSGDAGELFF
j_gene: TRBJ2-7; abundance: many; v_gene: TRBV5-1; d_gene: -; CDR3nt: TGCGCCAGCAGCGGCGACACTGGCGCCCTGGAGCAGTACTTC; CDR3aa: CASSGDTGALEQYF
j_gene: TRBJ2-1; abundance: few; v_gene: TRBV20-1; d_gene: -; CDR3nt: TGCAGTGCTCCCCCCAGGAGGGGGGTCCCCAATGAGCAGTTCTTC; CDR3aa: CSAPPRRGVPNEQFF
j_gene: TRBJ1-6; abundance: many; v_gene: TRBV20-1; d_gene: -; CDR3nt: TGCAGTGCTAGAGTTAAGGGACAACGTAGGTCACCCCTCCACTTT; CDR3aa: CSARVKGQRRSPLHF
j_gene: TRBJ2-7; abundance: many; v_gene: TRBV7-9; d_gene: -; CDR3nt: TGTGCCAGCAGCTTGCACAGTAGTACCGGCGAGCAGTACTTC; CDR3aa: CASSLHSSTGEQYF
j_gene: TRBJ1-2; abundance: many; v_gene: TRBV3-1; d_gene: TRBD1; CDR3nt: TGTGCCAGCAGCCAAGTCGAGGGGGCCTATGGCTACACCTTC; CDR3aa: CASSQVEGAYGYTF
j_gene: TRBJ2-3; abundance: few; v_gene: TRBV7-9; d_gene: TRBD2; CDR3nt: TGTGCCAGCAGACCTGCACTAGCGGCGAGCACAGATACGCAGTATTTT; CDR3aa: CASRPALAASTDTQYF
j_gene: TRBJ2-7; abundance: -; v_gene: TRBV6-9; d_gene: TRBD2; CDR3nt: TGTGCCACCGGACTAGCGGGAAGACGCTCCTACGAGCAGTACTTC; CDR3aa: CATGLAGRRSYEQYF
j_gene: TRBJ2-1; abundance: many; v_gene: TRBV15; d_gene: -; CDR3nt: TGTGCCACCAGCAGAGTACAGTGGTCCTACAATGAGCAGTTCTTC; CDR3aa: CATSRVQWSYNEQFF
j_gene: TRBJ2-5; abundance: -; v_gene: TRBV6-5; d_gene: -; CDR3nt: TGTGCCAGCAGTTACGGGTTAGGGGAGACCCAGTACTTC; CDR3aa: CASSYGLGETQYF
j_gene: TRBJ2-2; abundance: many; v_gene: TRBV3-1; d_gene: -; CDR3nt: TGTGCCAGCAGCCCCCGTGGCACCGGGGAGCTGTTTTTT; CDR3aa: CASSPRGTGELFF
j_gene: TRBJ2-2; abundance: many; v_gene: TRBV13; d_gene: TRBD2; CDR3nt: TGTGCCAGCAGCCTAGCGGGAGTGGGGACCGGGGAGCTGTTTTTT; CDR3aa: CASSLAGVGTGELFF
j_gene: TRBJ2-5; abundance: -; v_gene: TRBV6-1; d_gene: -; CDR3nt: TGTGCCACCAAGACCACGGGCCAGTACTTC; CDR3aa: CATKTTGQYF
j_gene: TRBJ2-5; abundance: many; v_gene: TRBV20-1; d_gene: TRBD2; CDR3nt: TGCAGTGCTAGAACCCGACTAGCGGAACAAGAGACCCAGTACTTC; CDR3aa: CSARTRLAEQETQYF
j_gene: TRBJ2-1; abundance: many; v_gene: TRBV2; d_gene: TRBD2; CDR3nt: TGTGCCAGCAGGCGGACTAGCGGGACCTACAATGAGCAGTTCTTC; CDR3aa: CASRRTSGTYNEQFF
j_gene: TRBJ2-7; abundance: many; v_gene: TRBV12-3/TRBV12-4; d_gene: TRBD1; CDR3nt: TGTGCCAGTGGCCCAGGGGGAAGGGAGCAGTACTTC; CDR3aa: CASGPGGREQYF
j_gene: TRBJ2-1; abundance: many; v_gene: TRBV5-1; d_gene: -; CDR3nt: TGCGCCAGCAGGCGCGGGATAGACTACAATGAGCAGTTCTTC; CDR3aa: CASRRGIDYNEQFF
j_gene: TRBJ1-1; abundance: many; v_gene: TRBV5-5; d_gene: -; CDR3nt: TGTGCCAGCAGCGTCCTACTCGGCACTGAAGCTTTCTTT; CDR3aa: CASSVLLGTEAFF
j_gene: TRBJ2-7; abundance: many; v_gene: TRBV5-1; d_gene: TRBD2; CDR3nt: TGCGCCAGCAGCAAAACTAGCGCCTCCTACGAGCAGTACTTC; CDR3aa: CASSKTSASYEQYF
j_gene: TRBJ2-5; abundance: many; v_gene: TRBV2; d_gene: -; CDR3nt: TGTGCCAGCAGTGTTTTCCGTTCATTGGAGACCCAGTACTTC; CDR3aa: CASSVFRSLETQYF
j_gene: TRBJ2-5; abundance: few; v_gene: TRBV7-2; d_gene: -; CDR3nt: -; CDR3aa: CASSLVGGGAPYF
j_gene: TRBJ1-5; abundance: -; v_gene: TRBV29-1; d_gene: -; CDR3nt: TGCAGCGTTGGGGACGGGGGCAATCAGCCCCAGCATTTT; CDR3aa: CSVGDGGNQPQHF
j_gene: TRBJ1-2; abundance: many; v_gene: TRBV10-3; d_gene: -; CDR3nt: TGTGCCATCAGTGAGAACAGGGACTATGGCTACACCTTC; CDR3aa: CAISENRDYGYTF
j_gene: TRBJ2-3; abundance: few; v_gene: TRBV5-1; d_gene: -; CDR3nt: TGCGCCAGCAGCTTGGATTCGGGTCCGGATACGCAGTATTTT; CDR3aa: CASSLDSGPDTQYF
j_gene: TRBJ2-7; abundance: many; v_gene: TRBV5-1; d_gene: TRBD1; CDR3nt: TGCGCCAGCAGCCTATCGACAGGGGGGTACGAGCAGTACTTC; CDR3aa: CASSLSTGGYEQYF
j_gene: TRBJ2-1; abundance: many; v_gene: TRBV5-6; d_gene: TRBD2; CDR3nt: TGTGCCAGCAGCTTGGGACTAGCCCTAGAAGTGCAGTTCTTC; CDR3aa: CASSLGLALEVQFF
j_gene: TRBJ2-1; abundance: many; v_gene: TRBV15; d_gene: -; CDR3nt: TGTGCCACCAGCAGATCCCTCCACACGGGACCCTACAATGAGCAGTTCTTC; CDR3aa: CATSRSLHTGPYNEQFF
j_gene: TRBJ1-1; abundance: few; v_gene: TRBV10-3; d_gene: -; CDR3nt: TGTGCCATCGGGTTAACTCAGGGCACTGAAGCTTTCTTT; CDR3aa: CAIGLTQGTEAFF
j_gene: TRBJ2-1; abundance: many; v_gene: TRBV6-2/TRBV6-3; d_gene: -; CDR3nt: TGTGCCAGCAGTTACTCGGACAGACCTCCTACAGATGAGCAGTTCTTC; CDR3aa: CASSYSDRPPTDEQFF
j_gene: TRBJ2-2; abundance: few; v_gene: TRBV12-3/TRBV12-4; d_gene: -; CDR3nt: TGTGCCAGCAGTCCAGACAGGCGATCCGGGGAGCTGTTTTTT; CDR3aa: CASSPDRRSGELFF
j_gene: TRBJ2-1; abundance: -; v_gene: TRBV6-5; d_gene: TRBD2; CDR3nt: TGTGCCAGCAGTTACTCTACGACTAGCGGGGGGGACTATTCCTACAATGAGCAGTTCTTC; CDR3aa: CASSYSTTSGGDYSYNEQFF
j_gene: TRBJ1-6; abundance: many; v_gene: TRBV12-3/TRBV12-4; d_gene: TRBD1; CDR3nt: TGTGCCAGCAGTTTTAGGACAGGGAGAAATTCACCCCTCCACTTT; CDR3aa: CASSFRTGRNSPLHF
j_gene: TRBJ2-5; abundance: -; v_gene: TRBV27; d_gene: TRBD2; CDR3nt: TGTGCCAGCAACTCACTAGCGGGAGAAGAGACCCAGCACTTC; CDR3aa: CASNSLAGEETQHF